The rows below give T cell receptor beta chains drawn from one sample of a study of blood T cell repertoires in COVID-19. Assay used: immunoSEQ multiplex PCR; TCRdb lists only in-frame clones, some missing. The table records about 400,000 clones, about 90% of them present only once. Sequencing was done on a sample of PBMCs or T cells enriched from blood (not recorded which). The receptors were sampled from a woman aged 25 to 39 who had recovered from COVID-19. The CDR3 runs from the conserved cysteine through the conserved F or W. D genes are given only for firm matches. Not all rows give a size; the values are once, few, many and, for expanded clones, a class.

J: TRBJ2-7
size: NA
D: TRBD1
V: TRBV5-6
CDR3: CASSSQGVYEQYF
DNA: TGTGCCAGCAGCTCCCAGGGGGTGTACGAGCAGTACTTC

J: TRBJ2-7
size: NA
D: TRBD2
V: TRBV28
CDR3: CASRTSEVYEQYF
DNA: TGTGCCAGCAGGACTAGCGAGGTTTACGAGCAGTACTTC

J: TRBJ2-1
size: NA
D: NA
V: TRBV28
CDR3: CASSSPTEVRYNEQFF
DNA: TGTGCCAGCAGCTCCCCGACAGAGGTCCGCTACAATGAGCAGTTCTTC

J: TRBJ1-2
size: NA
D: NA
V: TRBV28
CDR3: CASGLGRGAYGYTF
DNA: TGTGCCAGCGGTCTGGGACGGGGGGCATATGGCTACACCTTC

J: TRBJ1-1
size: NA
D: NA
V: TRBV10-3
CDR3: CAISTRQENTEAFF
DNA: TGTGCCATCAGTACGAGACAGGAGAACACTGAAGCTTTCTTT

J: TRBJ2-7
size: once
D: TRBD2
V: TRBV3-1/TRBV3-2
CDR3: CASSQAVTSGTYEQYF
DNA: TGTGCCAGCAGCCAGGCCGTGACTAGCGGGACTTACGAGCAGTACTTC

J: TRBJ1-4
size: NA
D: TRBD1
V: TRBV29-1
CDR3: CSVSLPGQGASEKLFF
DNA: TGCAGCGTCTCGCTACCGGGACAGGGGGCGAGTGAAAAACTGTTTTTT

J: TRBJ2-7
size: NA
D: NA
V: TRBV27
CDR3: CASSLFWPLEQYF
DNA: TGTGCCAGCAGTTTATTCTGGCCTCTCGAGCAGTACTTC

J: TRBJ2-1
size: NA
D: NA
V: TRBV20-1
CDR3: CSANGNNEQFF
DNA: TGCAGTGCAAACGGGAACAATGAGCAGTTCTTC

J: TRBJ2-1
size: NA
D: NA
V: TRBV19
CDR3: CASSIVVYNEQFF
DNA: TGTGCCAGTAGTATAGTAGTCTACAATGAGCAGTTCTTC

J: TRBJ2-7
size: few
D: NA
V: TRBV5-3
CDR3: CEIGSYEQYF
DNA: TGCGAGATTGGCTCCTACGAGCAGTACTTC

J: TRBJ2-1
size: few
D: NA
V: TRBV28
CDR3: CASTLGVSYNEQFF
DNA: TGTGCCAGCACCCTAGGCGTATCCTACAATGAGCAGTTCTTC

J: TRBJ2-3
size: NA
D: NA
V: TRBV7-3
CDR3: CASSPDPGDTQYF
DNA: TGTGCCAGCAGCCCTGACCCAGGAGATACGCAGTATTTT

J: TRBJ2-1
size: NA
D: TRBD2
V: TRBV28
CDR3: CASSSPSGRVHNEQFF
DNA: TGTGCCAGCAGTTCGCCTAGCGGGAGGGTCCACAATGAGCAGTTCTTC

J: TRBJ1-2
size: NA
D: NA
V: TRBV20-1
CDR3: CSASYLPGRSYGYTF
DNA: TGCAGTGCTAGTTATCTACCCGGGAGGAGCTATGGCTACACCTTC

J: TRBJ1-5
size: few
D: NA
V: TRBV3-1/TRBV3-2
CDR3: CASSQDPTVGQPQHF
DNA: TGTGCCAGCAGCCAAGACCCCACAGTGGGTCAGCCCCAGCATTTT

J: TRBJ1-6
size: NA
D: TRBD1
V: TRBV28
CDR3: CASQTGRYNSPLHF
DNA: TGTGCCAGTCAGACAGGGCGTTATAATTCACCCCTCCACTTT

J: TRBJ2-1
size: NA
D: TRBD1
V: TRBV29-1
CDR3: CSVELTGTESYNEQFF
DNA: TGCAGCGTTGAACTAACCGGGACAGAATCCTACAATGAGCAGTTCTTC

J: TRBJ1-6
size: NA
D: NA
V: TRBV7-9
CDR3: CASSLGLTGKPLHF
DNA: TGTGCCAGCAGCTTAGGCCTAACAGGGAAACCCCTCCACTTT

J: TRBJ1-1
size: NA
D: NA
V: TRBV10-2
CDR3: CASSEGAWNTEAFF
DNA: TGCGCCAGCAGTGAAGGAGCCTGGAACACTGAAGCTTTCTTT

J: TRBJ2-5
size: NA
D: NA
V: TRBV5-7
CDR3: CASSCGTAQETQYF
DNA: TGTGCCAGCAGCTGCGGGACGGCGCAAGAGACCCAGTACTTC

J: TRBJ1-1
size: NA
D: NA
V: TRBV7-2
CDR3: CASSLSPGMNTEAFF
DNA: TGTGCCAGCAGCTTAAGTCCTGGCATGAACACTGAAGCTTTCTTT

J: TRBJ2-7
size: NA
D: TRBD1
V: TRBV10-2
CDR3: CASRDPQGTTSYEQYF
DNA: TGCGCCAGCAGGGACCCACAGGGGACCACCTCCTACGAGCAGTACTTC

J: TRBJ1-1
size: NA
D: TRBD1
V: TRBV3-1/TRBV3-2
CDR3: CASTLGQGNMNTEAFF
DNA: TGTGCCAGCACCCTTGGACAGGGGAATATGAACACTGAAGCTTTCTTT

J: TRBJ2-1
size: NA
D: TRBD2
V: TRBV3-1/TRBV3-2
CDR3: CASSRVAGAGEQFF
DNA: TGTGCCAGCAGCCGTGTAGCGGGAGCGGGGGAGCAGTTCTTC

J: TRBJ2-7
size: NA
D: TRBD1
V: TRBV9
CDR3: CASSGGQGGDEQYF
DNA: TGTGCCAGCAGCGGGGGACAGGGAGGGGACGAGCAGTACTTC

J: TRBJ1-1
size: NA
D: TRBD1
V: TRBV7-8
CDR3: CASSLGAGGTEAFF
DNA: TGTGCCAGCAGCTTAGGGGCAGGGGGCACTGAAGCTTTCTTT

J: TRBJ1-1
size: NA
D: NA
V: TRBV19
CDR3: CASSMGSRGGNTEAFF
DNA: TGTGCCAGTAGTATGGGTTCCCGCGGGGGAAACACTGAAGCTTTCTTT

J: TRBJ2-1
size: once
D: NA
V: TRBV6-5
CDR3: CASRFTGLNEQFF
DNA: TGTGCCAGCAGGTTCACAGGGTTGAATGAGCAGTTCTTC

J: TRBJ2-2
size: NA
D: TRBD2
V: TRBV12-3/TRBV12-4
CDR3: CASSFLAGGELFF
DNA: TGTGCCAGCAGTTTCCTAGCGGGCGGGGAGCTGTTTTTT

J: TRBJ1-1
size: once
D: NA
V: TRBV29-1
CDR3: CSVVGASNTEAFF
DNA: TGCAGCGTTGTGGGGGCCAGCAACACTGAAGCTTTCTTT

J: TRBJ1-4
size: NA
D: TRBD1
V: TRBV2
CDR3: CASSGTGFVIGSEKLFF
DNA: TGTGCCAGCAGTGGGACAGGGTTTGTAATTGGAAGTGAAAAACTGTTTTTT

J: TRBJ2-2
size: NA
D: TRBD2
V: TRBV5-5
CDR3: CASSYGTSGNTGELFF
DNA: TGTGCCAGCAGCTACGGGACTAGCGGGAACACCGGGGAGCTGTTTTTT

J: TRBJ2-2
size: NA
D: TRBD2
V: TRBV6-4
CDR3: CASSGLAGNTGELFF
DNA: TGTGCCAGCAGTGGACTAGCGGGGAACACCGGGGAGCTGTTTTTT

J: TRBJ2-7
size: NA
D: TRBD2
V: TRBV5-1
CDR3: CASSFLADYEQYF
DNA: TGCGCCAGCAGCTTTCTAGCGGACTACGAGCAGTACTTC

J: TRBJ1-5
size: NA
D: TRBD1
V: TRBV28
CDR3: CASSSTGGQNQPQHF
DNA: TGTGCCAGCAGTTCCACAGGGGGCCAGAATCAGCCCCAGCATTTT

J: TRBJ2-1
size: NA
D: TRBD2
V: TRBV30
CDR3: CAWSISGGAYNEQFF
DNA: TGTGCCTGGAGTATTAGCGGGGGGGCCTACAATGAGCAGTTCTTC

J: TRBJ1-1
size: NA
D: NA
V: TRBV28
CDR3: CASSFPGRGGTEAFF
DNA: TGTGCCAGCAGTTTCCCGGGAAGGGGAGGAACTGAAGCTTTCTTT

J: TRBJ1-1
size: once
D: NA
V: TRBV7-9
CDR3: CASSFGGDTEAFF
DNA: TGTGCCAGCAGCTTTGGCGGCGACACTGAAGCTTTCTTT

J: TRBJ2-3
size: NA
D: TRBD2
V: TRBV5-1
CDR3: CASSYSGTSGLLGTDTQYF
DNA: TGCGCCAGCAGCTATTCGGGGACTAGCGGCCTCCTGGGCACAGATACGCAGTATTTT

J: TRBJ1-5
size: NA
D: TRBD1
V: TRBV7-2
CDR3: CASSPRTGGQPQHF
DNA: TGTGCCAGCAGCCCACGGACAGGGGGTCAGCCCCAGCATTTT

J: TRBJ2-7
size: once
D: NA
V: TRBV7-9
CDR3: CASSFTGGDSYEQYF
DNA: TGTGCCAGCAGCTTTACTGGCGGGGACTCCTACGAGCAGTACTTC

J: TRBJ2-2
size: NA
D: TRBD1
V: TRBV18
CDR3: CASSPSGQGADTGELFF
DNA: TGTGCCAGCTCACCAAGTGGGCAGGGGGCTGACACCGGGGAGCTGTTTTTT

J: TRBJ2-7
size: NA
D: NA
V: TRBV28
CDR3: CASSTGAPLDEQYF
DNA: TGTGCCAGCAGTACGGGAGCCCCTTTGGACGAGCAGTACTTC

J: TRBJ1-2
size: NA
D: NA
V: TRBV6-5
CDR3: CASTSGLEAWDGYTF
DNA: TGTGCCAGCACCTCCGGACTCGAGGCCTGGGATGGCTACACCTTC

J: TRBJ1-1
size: few
D: TRBD1
V: TRBV19
CDR3: CASSSLDRRNTEAFF
DNA: TGTGCCAGTAGTTCGCTGGACAGGAGGAACACTGAAGCTTTCTTT

J: TRBJ1-5
size: NA
D: TRBD1
V: TRBV7-2
CDR3: CASSLWGQGNQPQHF
DNA: TGTGCCAGCAGCTTATGGGGACAGGGGAATCAGCCCCAGCATTTT

J: TRBJ2-1
size: few
D: TRBD2
V: TRBV15
CDR3: CATSTEGSSREGRKLYNEQFF
DNA: TGTGCCACCAGTACAGAGGGCAGTAGTCGGGAGGGCCGCAAGCTATACAATGAGCAGTTCTTC

J: TRBJ2-2
size: few
D: NA
V: TRBV19
CDR3: CASRQGNTGELFF
DNA: TGTGCCAGTAGGCAGGGGAACACCGGGGAGCTGTTTTTT

J: TRBJ2-4
size: NA
D: TRBD2
V: TRBV7-8
CDR3: CASSVIGREFFKNIQYF
DNA: TGTGCCAGCAGCGTCATAGGGCGGGAGTTTTTCAAAAACATTCAGTACTTC

J: TRBJ2-7
size: NA
D: TRBD1
V: TRBV27
CDR3: CASTTGTGTEQYF
DNA: TGTGCCAGCACCACCGGGACAGGGACCGAGCAGTACTTC